Listed here are 20 T cell receptor beta chains from one sample, sequenced in a study of T cell repertoires in cytomegalovirus infection. TCRdb reprocessed the reads with MiXCR, giving one entry per CDR3 protein. This sample has 350,000 to 550,000 distinct CDR3 sequences, with about a third found just once. Sequenced input: PBMCs. These receptors originate from a human donor in good health (CMV status not recorded). Some clones in this sample may be carry-over from other donors' samples.

This clonotype turned up a few times. V and J are TRBV7-6 and TRBJ2-3; weak D call: TRBD1 (5 bases). The V end was cut by 5 bases, the J end by 2 bases, with 8 bases between. The CDR3 runs to 13 residues. Germline V lookup: CDR1 SGHVS, CDR2 FNYEAQ. The CDR3, as DNA: TGTGCCAGCAGCAAGGGGCTCACAGATACGCAGTATTTT. It yields the protein CASSKGLTDTQYF.

The table lists this clonotype with many counts. V gene TRBV12-3 or TRBV12-4 combines with J gene TRBJ1-1; D not resolved. The CDR3 runs to 14 residues. Trimming took 1 base from V and 4 from J, leaving 10 bases between them. CDR3 sequence: CASSLGGLTTEAFF. In nucleotides, the CDR3 is TGTGCCAGCAGTTTAGGTGGGCTTACCACTGAAGCTTTCTTT.

V usage is TRBV6-2 or TRBV6-3 and J usage is TRBJ2-1, with TRBD1 identical over 7 bases. Trimming cost V 2 bases and J 7 bases; bases outside gene matches: 11. This CDR3 comprises 16 residues. CDR1 MNHEY and CDR2 SVGEGT come from the germline V gene. CDR3 bases: TGTGCCAGCAGTTACAGTCAGACCACAGGGGCAAATGAGCAGTTCTTC. Its protein is CASSYSQTTGANEQFF.

The gene calls are TRBV2 and TRBJ2-4, with D possibly matching TRBD1 (6 bases). Between the trimmed V and J ends, which lost 8 bases and 0 bases, there was a span of 11 bases. From germline, CDR1 is SNHLY and CDR2 FYNNEI. This CDR3 has 14 residues. The CDR3 protein is CASEDRVAKNIQYF. The CDR3 bases are TGTGCCAGCGAGGACAGAGTAGCCAAAAACATTCAGTACTTC.

This chain joins TRBV19 and TRBJ1-2; no clear D gene. The CDR3 contains 15 residues. CDR1 is LNHDA, CDR2 SQIVND, per germline (reference sequence). Trimming took off 6 bases at V and 6 bases at J, with 20 bases between the two ends. The chain's CDR3 is CASSPTLRELNGYTF. CDR3 DNA sequence: TGTGCCAGTAGCCCTACGCTGCGGGAACTTAATGGCTACACCTTC. Using reference TRBV19 and TRBJ1-2 for the parts outside the CDR3, the full variable domain is DGGITQSPKYLFRKEGQNVTLSCEQNLNHDAMYWYRQDPGQGLRLIYYSQIVNDFQKGDIAEGYSVSREKKESFPLTVTSAQKNPTAFYLCASSPTLRELNGYTFGSGTRLTVV.

The V and J genes are TRBV11-2 and TRBJ2-7; possibly TRBD2 for D (6 bases). Trimming pared 8 bases from V and 6 bases from J, leaving 17 bases between. CDR1 is SGHAT and CDR2 is FQNNGV in the germline V gene. The CDR3 sequence is 13 residues long. The CDR3 DNA reads as TGTGCCAGCTCGATCGGGGGAACCCTCGAGCAGTACTTC. It specifies CASSIGGTLEQYF.

With respect to this clonotype: An end of the junction differs from the germline gene, which may be a read error. This sequence joins TRBV20-1 and TRBJ2-7; 10 nucleotides line up with TRBD1. The CDR3 extends over 15 amino acids. Per germline, CDR1 DFQATT and CDR2 SNEGSKA (reference sequence). CDR3 sequence reads: CSASGDRGTSYEPYF. The CDR3 DNA reads as TGCAGTGCCTCCGGGGACAGGGGTACCTCCTACGAGCCGTACTTC.

A remark on this clonotype: At one boundary the junction diverges from the germline segment, which might be a read error. The chain combines TRBV5-5 with TRBJ2-7, with TRBD1 matching over 7 bases. The CDR3 totals 14 residues. Germline CDR1 reads SGHKS; CDR2 reads YYEKEE (reference sequence). The CDR3 loop is CASSFPGQRYEPYF. The CDR3 nucleotides read TGTGCCAGCAGCTTCCCGGGACAGAGGTACGAGCCGTACTTC.

This clonotype has only one observation. V usage is TRBV12-3 or TRBV12-4 and J usage is TRBJ2-2; TRBD1 matches 10 bases. V shed 4 bases and J 0 bases; nucleotides not matched to a gene: 5. The CDR3 is 17 amino acids. As DNA, the CDR3 is TGTGCCAGCAGTTCAGGGGGACAGGGGACGAACACCGGGGAGCTGTTTTTT. This encodes CASSSGGQGTNTGELFF.

The chain carries TRBV12-3 or TRBV12-4 and TRBJ2-3; 9 positions match TRBD2. This CDR3 is 18 amino acids long. The J segment lost 4 bases and the V segment lost 3 bases, leaving 14 bases of the junction unmatched. The CDR3 reads CASSFTSRRGGRADTQYF. The CDR3 nucleotides are TGTGCCAGCAGTTTTACGTCTAGGCGGGGGGGCCGAGCAGATACGCAGTATTTT.

The chain joins TRBV6-1 to TRBJ1-4, with 7 bases aligning to TRBD1. The CDR3 consists of 17 residues. J lost 3 bases, V lost 5 bases, and 12 bases had no gene match. CDR1 is MNHNS and CDR2 is SASEGT in the germline V gene. CDR3 coding DNA: TGTGCCAGCAGTCCGCGGGTCTCCCAGGGGGCTAATGAAAAACTGTTTTTT. This encodes CASSPRVSQGANEKLFF.

This chain joins TRBV6-2 or TRBV6-3 and TRBJ2-3; 8 positions match TRBD1. Germline assignment: CDR1 MNHEY and CDR2 SVGEGT. V gave up 4 bases and J gave up 5 bases; unmatched junction bases: 8. The CDR3 is 15 amino acids. The CDR3 sequence: CASSSGQGRGDTQYF. DNA of the CDR3: TGTGCCAGCAGTTCTGGACAGGGTCGTGGAGATACGCAGTATTTT.

This clonotype was counted a few times. The chain combines TRBV19 with TRBJ1-5; D is unclear. The CDR3 totals 15 residues. The V and J ends lost 3 bases and 3 bases respectively, with 12 bases between them. Germline loops: CDR1 LNHDA, CDR2 SQIVND (reference sequence). In DNA, the CDR3 is TGTGCCAGTAGTATTGGTCGGCAGTACAATCAGCCCCAGCATTTT. It translates to CASSIGRQYNQPQHF.

The genes are TRBV5-8 and TRBJ1-5; D not certain. CDR1 and CDR2 from the germline V gene are SGHTS and YDEGEE. V lost 1 base to trimming and J lost 2 bases, with 16 bases between them. This CDR3 is built from 17 residues. In nucleotides, the CDR3 is TGTGCCAGCAGCTTGTTCAGAGGGCAGAGTGGCAATCAGCCCCAGCATTTT. Protein: CASSLFRGQSGNQPQHF.

Notes on this clonotype: The junction shows a germline mismatch at one end, possibly a read error. CDR3 residues: CVSSEFRGGQPQHF. CDR3 in DNA: TGTGTCAGCAGTGAATTTAGGGGGGGTCAGCCCCAGCATTTT. The J gene is TRBJ1-5, the V gene TRBV6-1; maybe TRBD1 (6 bases). Germline V gene data show CDR1 as MNHNS and CDR2 as SASEGT. The CDR3 is made up of 14 amino acids.

Comment on this clonotype: The germline gene is not matched at one end of the junction; a read error may be the cause. The J gene is TRBJ2-7, the V gene TRBV27, with D perhaps matching TRBD2 (6 bases). CDR1 is MNHEY, CDR2 SMNVEV, per germline (reference sequence). This CDR3 is built from 12 residues. The CDR3 loop reads CASKGVDYVQYF. The DNA of the CDR3 is TGTGCCAGCAAGGGTGTGGACTACGTGCAGTACTTC.

On this clonotype itself: Since no conserved phenylalanine or tryptophan closes the CDR3, a read error is the likely cause. The J gene is TRBJ2-5, the V gene TRBV7-6; D gene ambiguous. Trimming cost V 2 bases and J 0 bases, with 7 bases left between them. CDR1 is SGHVS, CDR2 FNYEAQ, per germline. The CDR3 runs to 14 residues. CDR3 protein: CASSLSQYQETQYS. The CDR3 region has the DNA TGTGCCAGCAGCTTAAGTCAGTACCAAGAGACCCAGTACTCC.

The rearrangement links TRBV5-6 to TRBJ2-5, with TRBD2 as a possible D gene (7 bases). The CDR3 spans 14 residues. In germline, CDR1 is SGHDT, CDR2 YYEEEE. Trimming shortened V by 1 base and J by 3 bases, and 10 bases separated the two germline ends. This CDR3 is CASSLWGGEETQYF. CDR3 sequence (DNA): TGTGCCAGCAGCTTGTGGGGGGGCGAAGAGACCCAGTACTTC.

The V gene is TRBV7-9, the J gene TRBJ2-7; 12 bases line up with TRBD1. J lost 2 bases, V lost 2 bases, and 16 bases had no gene match. Germline loops: CDR1 SEHNR, CDR2 FQNEAQ (reference sequence). The CDR3 has 20 residues. CDR3 sequence: CASSLPPPGQGAKRTYEQYF. In nucleotides, the CDR3 is TGTGCCAGCAGCTTACCGCCCCCGGGACAGGGGGCCAAGAGGACCTACGAGCAGTACTTC.

The table lists this clonotype with a few counts. The gene calls are TRBV6-5 and TRBJ1-5; weak D call: TRBD1 (6 bases). From germline, CDR1 is MNHEY and CDR2 SVGAGI. CDR3 length equals 14 residues. With 6 bases removed from V and 1 base from J, the gap between germline ends came to 10 bases. In nucleotides, the CDR3 is TGTGCCAGCAGGGAACAGGGAAGCAATCAGCCCCAGCATTTT. The encoded protein is CASREQGSNQPQHF.